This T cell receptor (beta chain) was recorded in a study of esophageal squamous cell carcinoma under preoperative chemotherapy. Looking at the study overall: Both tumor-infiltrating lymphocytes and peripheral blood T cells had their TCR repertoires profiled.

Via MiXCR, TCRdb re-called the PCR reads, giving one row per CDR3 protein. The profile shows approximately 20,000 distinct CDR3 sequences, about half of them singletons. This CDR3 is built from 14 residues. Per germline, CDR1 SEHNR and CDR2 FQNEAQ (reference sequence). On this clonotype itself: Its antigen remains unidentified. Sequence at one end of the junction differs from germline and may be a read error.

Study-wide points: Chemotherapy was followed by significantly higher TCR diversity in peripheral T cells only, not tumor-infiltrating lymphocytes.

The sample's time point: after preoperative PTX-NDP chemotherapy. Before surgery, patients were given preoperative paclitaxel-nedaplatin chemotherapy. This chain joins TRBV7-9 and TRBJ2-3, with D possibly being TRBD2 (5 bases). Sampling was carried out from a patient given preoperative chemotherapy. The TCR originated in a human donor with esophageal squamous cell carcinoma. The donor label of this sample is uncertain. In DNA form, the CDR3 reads TGTGCCGGCACCAGGCCGGGGTACAAAGATACGCAGTATTTC. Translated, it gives CAGTRPGYKDTQYF.